The 13 T cell receptor beta chains below all came from one sample that was sequenced in a study of T cells after posttransplantation cyclophosphamide. A marrow graft followed busulfan-fludarabine conditioning, with cyclophosphamide on days +3 and +4. Profiling relied on immunoSEQ multiplex PCR, and the TCRdb table lists in-frame clones only, not all of them. The sample holds approximately 22,000 clones, about 90% seen once. Sequenced here: PBMCs, sampled after allogeneic stem cell transplant with posttransplant cyclophosphamide. All receptors derive from a female patient in her thirties or forties who received an allogeneic stem cell transplant from an unrelated donor, was CMV-positive, and had no GVHD. Some T cells may be provided by the graft donor.

This chain uses TRBV7-2 with TRBJ2-1; D might be TRBD2 (6 bases). Germline-derived CDR1 and CDR2 are SGHTA and FQGNSA. CDR3 length: 13 residues. The CDR3 coding sequence is TGTGCTTCGGGGCGGGGAAAATACAATGAGCAGTTCTTC. It is translated as CASGRGKYNEQFF. Full variable domain (outside the CDR3, taken from reference TRBV7-2 and TRBJ2-1): GAGVSQSPSNKVTEKGKDVELRCDPISGHTALYWYRQSLGQGLEFLIYFQGNSAPDKSGLPSDRFSAERTGGSVSTLTIQRTQQEDSAVYLCASGRGKYNEQFFGPGTRLTVL.

The chain is built from TRBV5-1 and TRBJ2-3; 10 bases match TRBD2. The CDR3 sequence is 18 residues long. Germline CDR1 and CDR2: SGHRS and YFSETQ. V dropped 0 bases and J dropped 3; count of bases not matched to a gene: 10. CDR3 residues: CASSLDLAGAFGTDTQYF. The CDR3 DNA is TGCGCCAGCAGCTTGGATCTAGCGGGGGCCTTCGGGACAGATACGCAGTATTTT. Supplemented by reference TRBV5-1 and TRBJ2-3, the full variable domain reads KAGVTQTPRYLIKTRGQQVTLSCSPISGHRSVSWYQQTPGQGLQFLFEYFSETQRNKGNFPGRFSGRQFSNSRSEMNVSTLELGDSALYLCASSLDLAGAFGTDTQYFGPGTRLTVL.

The chain employs TRBV5-4 and TRBJ2-1, with D perhaps TRBD1 (6 bases). CDR3 length: 16 amino acids. Trimming shortened V by 4 bases and J by 3 bases, and 17 bases separated the two germline ends. Germline CDR1 reads SGHNT; CDR2 reads YYREEE (reference sequence). CDR3 amino acids: CASSRGDTTNYNEQFF. The DNA of the CDR3 is TGTGCCAGCAGCAGAGGGGACACAACAAACTACAATGAGCAGTTCTTC. Full variable domain (rest looked up from reference TRBV5-4 and TRBJ2-1): ETGVTQSPTHLIKTRGQQVTLRCSSQSGHNTVSWYQQALGQGPQFIFQYYREEENGRGNFPPRFSGLQFPNYSSELNVNALELDDSALYLCASSRGDTTNYNEQFFGPGTRLTVL.

The J gene is TRBJ1-1, the V gene TRBV28; D may be TRBD1 (5 bases). Germline lookup yields CDR1 MDHEN and CDR2 SYDVKM. The CDR3 length is 14 residues. V was pared by 6 bases and J by 2 bases, with 13 bases between. The CDR3 sequence: CASRRGWGNTEAFF. The CDR3 nucleotides read TGTGCCAGCAGAAGGGGTTGGGGAAACACTGAAGCTTTCTTT.

CDR3 amino acids: CASTRDRNTGELFF. The CDR3 DNA reads TGTGCCAGCACCCGGGACAGAAACACCGGGGAGCTGTTTTTT. V usage is TRBV6-6 and J usage is TRBJ2-2; 7 bases are shared with TRBD1. Germline V gene data show CDR1 as MNHNY and CDR2 as SVGAGI (reference sequence). Trimming removed 7 bases from V and 2 bases from J; junction bases left unmatched: 4. This CDR3 comprises 14 residues.

The chain is built from TRBV28 and TRBJ1-2; D is unresolved. Germline V gives CDR1 MDHEN, CDR2 SYDVKM. Deletions cut 3 bases from V and 5 bases from J, with 19 bases between. This CDR3 is 16 amino acids long. This CDR3 is CASSFPSAAERYGYTF. CDR3 sequence (DNA): TGTGCCAGCAGTTTCCCCTCGGCAGCCGAGAGGTATGGCTACACCTTC.

This clone has a single count. The chain is built from TRBV6-1 and TRBJ2-3; no firm D call. The CDR3 extends over 12 amino acids. Trimming stripped 7 bases from V and 1 base from J, with 6 bases between. CDR1 and CDR2 (germline): MNHNS, SASEGT. This CDR3 is CASNQGTDTQYF. The CDR3 DNA sequence: TGTGCCAGCAACCAGGGCACAGATACGCAGTATTTT.

V is TRBV29-1 and J is TRBJ1-1, with D perhaps matching TRBD1 (5 bases). Trimming cost V 4 bases and J 0 bases, with 15 bases left between them. CDR3 size: 15 residues. The germline gives CDR1 SQVTM, CDR2 ANQGSEA. DNA of the CDR3: TGCAGCGTTGGCGGGACGTTAAGGATGAACACTGAAGCTTTCTTT. It specifies CSVGGTLRMNTEAFF.

V is TRBV2 and J is TRBJ1-2; 11 bases are shared with TRBD1. The CDR3 spans 17 residues. The V and J ends lost 3 bases and 7 bases, in that order; junction bases with no gene match: 13. CDR1 is SNHLY, CDR2 FYNNEI, per germline. The CDR3 nucleotides are TGTGCCAGCAGTGAGCCCCGGGACAGGGGGTCTGCAACTGGCTACACCTTC. Amino acids: CASSEPRDRGSATGYTF.

The count of this clone is one. The V gene is TRBV6-1, the J gene TRBJ1-1; 8 bases fit TRBD1. Germline V gives CDR1 MNHNS, CDR2 SASEGT. The CDR3 loop spans 15 amino acids. V shed 4 bases, J shed 6 bases, and the junction held 10 bases outside the gene matches. CDR3 coding DNA: TGTGCCAGCAGTGGGTTGACAGGGGCAGGGGCTGAAGCTTTCTTT. As protein: CASSGLTGAGAEAFF.

V is TRBV7-9 and J is TRBJ2-7; perhaps TRBD2 as D (5 bases). The CDR3 has 17 amino acids. The V end was cut by 0 bases, the J end by 3 bases, with 18 bases between. CDR1 is SEHNR and CDR2 is FQNEAQ in the germline V gene (reference sequence). The DNA for the CDR3 is TGTGCCAGCAGCTTAGCTCGGCAGGAGGTCGTCAGCTACGAGCAGTACTTC. Protein sequence: CASSLARQEVVSYEQYF.

CDR3 DNA: TGTGCCAGTAGTATGGCAGGGGGCACCGGGGAGCTGTTTTTT. This codes for CASSMAGGTGELFF. The chain carries TRBV19 and TRBJ2-2; 7 positions match TRBD1. With V trimmed by 3 bases and J by 4 bases, 2 bases remained unmatched. The CDR3 loop spans 14 amino acids. CDR1 LNHDA and CDR2 SQIVND come from the germline V gene (reference sequence).

The table lists this clone with a few counts. Other DNA variants within this sample encode the same CDR3. V gene TRBV15 combines with J gene TRBJ2-1; TRBD2 matches at 7 bases. The CDR3 contains 14 residues. With 0 bases clipped from V and 5 bases from J, the junction kept 1 base outside the gene matches. Germline V gene sequence: CDR1 LNHNV, CDR2 YYDKDF (reference sequence). This CDR3 is CATSRDGGNNEQFF. The CDR3 DNA reads as TGTGCCACCAGCAGAGACGGGGGGAACAATGAGCAGTTCTTC.